The 13 T cell receptor beta chains listed next were all sequenced from one sample in a study of beta chain features in type 1 diabetes. Overall study results and limits: In all four CD4+ subsets, TCRB CDR3 length was significantly, moderately reduced in type 1 diabetes.

Expressed TCRB transcripts were sequenced because the isolated RNA had all been reverse transcribed beforehand. This table comes from immunoSEQ multiplex PCR, and its TCRdb copy is limited to in-frame clones, with some not included. The sample records approximately 600,000 clones, 9.5% to 15% being singletons. Their recognized antigens are unknown. Material for sequencing was naive CD4+ T cells from blood. The receptors originated from a man under 40 with type 1 diabetes.

The gene calls are TRBV7-9 and TRBJ2-3, with no clear D. V lost 4 bases to trimming and J lost 0 bases, with 5 bases between them. In germline, CDR1 is SEHNR, CDR2 FQNEAQ (reference sequence). This CDR3 spans 13 amino acids. In nucleotides, the CDR3 is TGTGCCAGCAGCTCCGACAGCACAGATACGCAGTATTTT. Translating gives CASSSDSTDTQYF. The variable domain in full, completed from reference TRBV7-9 and TRBJ2-3, reads DTGVSQNPRHKITKRGQNVTFRCDPISEHNRLYWYRQTLGQGPEFLTYFQNEAQLEKSRLLSDRFSAERPKGSFSTLEIQRTEQGDSAMYLCASSSDSTDTQYFGPGTRLTVL.

This chain links TRBV6-6 with TRBJ1-1; D not certain. The CDR3 covers 13 residues. The germline V and J ends were trimmed by 2 bases and 2 bases, with 6 bases remaining between them. Germline CDR1 is MNHNY and CDR2 is SVGAGI (reference sequence). CDR3 in amino acids: CASSYEVNTEAFF. In DNA form, the CDR3 reads TGTGCCAGCAGTTACGAGGTTAACACTGAAGCTTTCTTT.

The gene calls are TRBV7-2 and TRBJ2-5, with D tentatively TRBD1 (5 bases). Germline CDR1 and CDR2: SGHTA and FQGNSA. The CDR3 covers 15 residues. Trimming stripped 5 bases from V and 1 base from J, with 14 bases between. In DNA, the CDR3 is TGTGCCAGCAGCACCCGGCGACAGACCCAAGAGACCCAGTACTTC. Encoded protein: CASSTRRQTQETQYF.

The rearrangement uses TRBV6-5 and TRBJ1-2, with 8 bases that match TRBD1. The V segment lost 6 bases and the J segment 8 bases; nucleotides outside the gene matches: 11. CDR3 length: 14 residues. Germline assignment: CDR1 MNHEY and CDR2 SVGAGI. CDR3 DNA sequence: TGTGCCAGCAGCCCCCGCCCAGGGGGCGACGGCTACACCTTC. Translation: CASSPRPGGDGYTF.

The rearrangement links TRBV7-9 to TRBJ1-6, with D possibly TRBD1 on 5 matching bases. The V end was cut by 5 bases, the J end by 7 bases, with 12 bases between. The V gene's germline CDR1 is SEHNR and CDR2 FQNEAQ (reference sequence). The CDR3 runs to 14 residues. The DNA of the CDR3 is TGTGCCAGCAGCCCGGGCAGGGCCAATTCACCCCTCCACTTT. This codes for CASSPGRANSPLHF.

The chain recombines TRBV7-8 with TRBJ2-1; D remains ambiguous. This CDR3 is 16 amino acids long. Trimming removed 3 bases from V and 0 bases from J, with 12 bases in between. CDR1 is SGHVS and CDR2 is FQNEAQ in the germline V gene. The CDR3 DNA reads TGTGCCAGCAGCTTTCAGGCAGCGAGCTCCTACAATGAGCAGTTCTTC. Translated: CASSFQAASSYNEQFF.

This clone occurred a few times. The J gene is TRBJ2-1, the V gene TRBV13, with D unresolved. The CDR3 has 14 amino acids. The V and J ends lost 5 bases and 9 bases respectively, with 17 bases between them. Germline V gene data show CDR1 as PRHDT and CDR2 as FYEKMQ (reference sequence). The CDR3: CASSLPIVASEQFF. In DNA, the CDR3 is TGTGCCAGCAGCCTACCAATCGTAGCAAGTGAGCAGTTCTTC.

This clone was found a few times. This chain connects TRBV6-1 to TRBJ1-3, with D maybe TRBD1 (5 bases). The germline V gene has CDR1 MNHNS and CDR2 SASEGT. CDR3 length: 16 amino acids. Trimming stripped 2 bases from V and 0 bases from J, with 11 bases between. This chain's CDR3 is CASSERRGFSGNTIYF. CDR3 nucleotide sequence: TGTGCCAGCAGTGAAAGGAGGGGCTTCTCTGGAAACACCATATATTTT.

This clone was detected only a few times. The V call is TRBV27, the J call TRBJ1-2; no clear D. V gave up 3 bases and J gave up 8 bases, with 19 bases separating them. This CDR3 contains 15 residues. CDR1 is MNHEY and CDR2 is SMNVEV in the germline V gene (reference sequence). The CDR3 nucleotides are TGTGCCAGCAGTTTTAACGTGGCCCTTCCTGGGGGCTACACCTTC. Amino acids: CASSFNVALPGGYTF.

The rearrangement links TRBV21-1 to TRBJ1-1; whether TRBD1, the table's D call, matches the DNA was not checked. TRBV21-1 is noted as a pseudogene. The CDR3 length is 18 residues. The CDR3 sequence is CASSPNDRTSPLNTEAFF. CDR3 coding DNA: TGTGCCAGCAGTCCTAATGACAGGACCTCACCTTTGAACACTGAAGCTTTCTTT.

The chain employs TRBV21-1 and TRBJ2-7; the table's D call of TRBD1 was not tested on the DNA. TRBV21-1 is a pseudogene locus. This CDR3 is 16 amino acids long. CDR3 residues: CASVTTGQGESYEQYF. The CDR3, as DNA: TGTGCCAGCGTCACTACGGGACAGGGTGAAAGCTACGAGCAGTACTTC.

The chain joins TRBV11-2 to TRBJ2-5, with 8 bases that match TRBD1. After removal of 5 bases from V and 13 bases from J, the junction contained 18 bases not matched to a gene. CDR3 length equals 15 residues. In germline, CDR1 is SGHAT, CDR2 FQNNGV. The CDR3 spells CASSQNRDRSTERYF. The CDR3, as DNA: TGTGCCAGCAGCCAAAACCGGGACAGGTCAACAGAGAGGTACTTC.

The sample holds a few counts of this clone. The chain carries TRBV10-3 and TRBJ1-2, with D possibly TRBD1 on 6 matching bases. The CDR3 runs 15 residues. Trimming took 2 bases from V and 8 from J, leaving 18 bases between them. Germline lookup yields CDR1 ENHRY and CDR2 SYGVKD. Written as DNA, the CDR3 is TGTGCCATCAGTGAGCCGGAGGGGGAAAGAAGGGGCTACACCTTC. Translated, it gives CAISEPEGERRGYTF.